The 29 T cell receptor beta chains in this list originate from one sample, sequenced in a study of blood T cell repertoires in COVID-19. Only in-frame clones appear in the TCRdb table, and some are missing; sequencing was by immunoSEQ multiplex PCR. Of approximately 90,000 clones in the sample, 80% were seen once. Source material: peripheral blood. These receptors came from a woman aged 80 or older with acute or convalescent COVID-19.

The table lists this clone with a count of one. The chain combines TRBV11-2 with TRBJ1-4; D not resolved. Trimming took 8 bases from V and 7 from J, leaving 5 bases between them. Germline assignment: CDR1 SGHAT and CDR2 FQNNGV. The CDR3 length is 10 residues. The CDR3, as DNA: TGTGCCAGCTCAGGTGAAAAACTGTTTTTT. Amino acids: CASSGEKLFF.

The V call is TRBV7-8, the J call TRBJ1-1; the match to TRBD1 covers 9 bases. With 5 bases clipped from V and 7 bases from J, the junction kept 8 bases outside the gene matches. CDR1 and CDR2 (germline): SGHVS, FQNEAQ. The CDR3 loop spans 14 amino acids. CDR3 nucleotides: TGTGCCAGCAGCAAATGGGACAGGGATAATGAAGCTTTCTTT. Its protein is CASSKWDRDNEAFF.

The genes are TRBV7-2 and TRBJ2-5, with no clear D. CDR3 length: 13 residues. Trimming removed 0 bases at V and 2 bases at J, with 4 bases between. Germline-derived CDR1 and CDR2 are SGHTA and FQGNSA. The CDR3: CASSLARQETQYF. Here the CDR3 DNA reads TGTGCCAGCAGCTTAGCGCGACAAGAGACCCAGTACTTC.

The chain couples TRBV10-2 to TRBJ1-4; 7 bases match TRBD1. CDR1 and CDR2 from the germline V gene are WSHSY and SAAADI. CDR3 length: 14 residues. The ends lost 3 bases at V and 7 bases at J; junction bases unmatched: 5. CDR3 in DNA: TGCGCCAGCAGTGAAGGGGGCGCAGCTGAAAAACTGTTTTTT. Its translation is CASSEGGAAEKLFF.

V usage is TRBV6-4 and J usage is TRBJ1-2, with D maybe TRBD1 (6 bases). Trimming removed 7 bases from V and 8 bases from J, with 23 bases in between. The CDR3 loop spans 15 amino acids. Germline CDR1 is MRHNA and CDR2 is SNTAGT. CDR3 region: CASTPTGDPFGGYTF. In DNA, the CDR3 is TGTGCCAGCACCCCGACAGGTGACCCCTTCGGGGGCTACACCTTC.

V usage is TRBV25-1 and J usage is TRBJ2-5, with 11 bases lining up with TRBD2. The trim removed 5 bases at V and 1 base at J, leaving 3 bases unmatched. The germline CDR1 and CDR2 sequences are MGHDK and SYGVNS. The CDR3 totals 15 residues. The CDR3 DNA reads TGTGCCAGCAGTTTAGGACTAGCGGGCCAAGAGACCCAGTACTTC. Protein: CASSLGLAGQETQYF.

CDR3 in DNA: TGTGCCAGCAGCCATGTAGCGGGGCAGGGAAAGAATGAGCAGTTCTTC. Its translation: CASSHVAGQGKNEQFF. This chain links TRBV3-1 (or the pseudogene TRBV3-2) with TRBJ2-1; 8 bases align to TRBD2. CDR1 LGHDT and CDR2 YNNKEL come from the germline V gene (reference sequence). The CDR3 loop spans 16 amino acids. V was pared by 3 bases and J by 7 bases, with 11 bases of the junction left unmatched.

The table lists this clone with a few counts. The chain links TRBV12-3 or TRBV12-4 to TRBJ2-5; perhaps TRBD2 as D (6 bases). Trimming removed 3 bases from V and 7 bases from J, with 12 bases in between. The CDR3 spans 13 residues. The CDR3: CASSLGLKGTQYF. CDR3 bases: TGTGCCAGCAGTTTGGGACTTAAGGGGACCCAGTACTTC.

This chain links TRBV7-2 with TRBJ1-2; 11 nucleotides agree with TRBD1. This CDR3 comprises 15 residues. Germline CDR1 is SGHTA and CDR2 is FQGNSA. With V trimmed by 4 bases and J by 4 bases, 5 bases remained unmatched. The CDR3: CASSSLGQGAYGYTF. The CDR3 DNA follows: TGTGCCAGCAGCTCCCTCGGACAGGGGGCCTATGGCTACACCTTC. Based on the CDR3 plus reference TRBV7-2 and TRBJ1-2, the full variable domain is GAGVSQSPSNKVTEKGKDVELRCDPISGHTALYWYRQSLGQGLEFLIYFQGNSAPDKSGLPSDRFSAERTGGSVSTLTIQRTQQEDSAVYLCASSSLGQGAYGYTFGSGTRLTVV.

The rearrangement joins TRBV7-8 to TRBJ2-7, with a possible D match to TRBD2 (5 bases). The CDR3 has 15 residues. CDR1 is SGHVS and CDR2 is FQNEAQ in the germline V gene. Trimming took off 7 bases at V and 3 bases at J, with 19 bases between the two ends. CDR3 DNA: TGTGCCAGCACCCTGGCCAGTGGCGGACTCTACGAGCAGTACTTC. Encoded protein: CASTLASGGLYEQYF.

The chain links TRBV5-1 to TRBJ1-2; TRBD1 is a possible D gene (6 bases). The ends were cut back, 0 bases at V and 0 bases at J, with 9 bases in the middle. The CDR3 runs 15 residues. The germline CDR1 and CDR2 sequences are SGHRS and YFSETQ. CDR3 coding DNA: TGCGCCAGCAGCTTGGTTGCAGGGGCTAACTATGGCTACACCTTC. Translating it yields CASSLVAGANYGYTF.

This chain uses TRBV6-5 with TRBJ1-3; D not resolved. The CDR3 loop spans 15 amino acids. V was trimmed by 5 bases and J by 0 bases, leaving 11 bases between them. Germline loops: CDR1 MNHEY, CDR2 SVGAGI. The CDR3, as DNA: TGTGCCAGCAGTCGCACAGATCCCTCTGGAAACACCATATATTTT. Its translation is CASSRTDPSGNTIYF.

The V and J genes are TRBV21-1 and TRBJ1-5; the table's TRBD1 call for D was not verified on the DNA. TRBV21-1 is termed a pseudogene. The CDR3 contains 15 residues. DNA for the CDR3: TGTGCCAGCAGCAGGGCAGGGCAAAGGGATCAGCCCCAGCATTTT. Encoded protein: CASSRAGQRDQPQHF.

The gene calls are TRBV10-2 and TRBJ2-7, with D uncertain. In germline, CDR1 is WSHSY, CDR2 SAAADI. Trimming shortened V by 8 bases and J by 2 bases, and 13 bases separated the two germline ends. The CDR3 loop spans 13 amino acids. In nucleotides, the CDR3 is TGCGCCAGCGTGACTCCGAACGCCTACGAGCAGTACTTC. Translation gives CASVTPNAYEQYF.

This clone came up a few times. V and J are TRBV4-1 and TRBJ1-4; no reliable D call. CDR3 length: 16 amino acids. Per the germline V gene, CDR1 is MGHRA and CDR2 is YSYEKL. V was trimmed by 1 base and J by 8 bases, leaving 17 bases between them. CDR3 in DNA: TGCGCCAGCAGCCAAGCTAGAGTGTCGGGAGGCGAAAAACTGTTTTTT. Amino acids: CASSQARVSGGEKLFF.

The chain combines TRBV25-1 with TRBJ2-5; 7 bases agree with TRBD2. Trimming took 3 bases from V and 1 from J; bases not matched to a gene: 8. This CDR3 comprises 16 residues. Germline assignment: CDR1 MGHDK and CDR2 SYGVNS. CDR3 residues: CASSDEGGVLQETQYF. CDR3 nucleotides: TGTGCCAGCAGTGATGAGGGAGGGGTGCTCCAAGAGACCCAGTACTTC.

The rearrangement uses TRBV5-6 and TRBJ1-3, with D perhaps matching TRBD1 (5 bases). The CDR3 spans 14 residues. Germline values: CDR1 SGHDT, CDR2 YYEEEE. The V and J ends lost 8 bases and 0 bases respectively, with 12 bases between them. The CDR3, as DNA: TGTGCCAGTTTAGGACAAAGCTCTGGAAACACCATATATTTT. It is translated as CASLGQSSGNTIYF.

V is TRBV18 and J is TRBJ2-1, with TRBD1 matching over 9 bases. J lost 0 bases, V lost 6 bases, and 3 bases had no gene match. Germline V gene lookup returns CDR1 KGHSH and CDR2 LQKENI. This CDR3 is built from 15 residues. The CDR3 reads CASSRGQGSYNEQFF. The DNA for the CDR3 is TGTGCCAGCTCGCGGGGACAGGGCTCCTACAATGAGCAGTTCTTC.

In this sample, this clone turned up a few times. The V call is TRBV10-1, the J call TRBJ2-3; D remains ambiguous. The length of the CDR3 is 15 residues. Per germline, CDR1 WNHNN and CDR2 SYGVQD (reference sequence). Trimming left V 5 bases short and J 0 bases short, with 12 bases between. CDR3 in DNA: TGCGCCAGCAGTTTCGATCTATCTAGCACAGATACGCAGTATTTT. Its translation is CASSFDLSSTDTQYF.

The rearrangement uses TRBV18 and TRBJ2-7; TRBD1 agrees at 7 bases. Per germline, CDR1 KGHSH and CDR2 LQKENI. V lost 1 base and J lost 3; bases outside the gene matches: 12. The CDR3 is 17 residues long. The CDR3 spells CASSPLPPGDSIYEQYF. The CDR3 bases are TGTGCCAGCTCACCACTCCCTCCAGGGGACAGTATCTACGAGCAGTACTTC. The complete variable domain, with remaining parts taken from reference TRBV18 and TRBJ2-7, reads NAGVMQNPRHLVRRRGQEARLRCSPMKGHSHVYWYRQLPEEGLKFMVYLQKENIIDESGMPKERFSAEFPKEGPSILRIQQVVRGDSAAYFCASSPLPPGDSIYEQYFGPGTRLTVT.

The sample holds one count of this clone. The chain joins TRBV7-2 to TRBJ1-5; 7 bases align to TRBD1. This CDR3 region has 15 residues. Germline trimming cut 5 bases from V and 3 bases from J; bases unmatched to any gene: 7. Germline assignment: CDR1 SGHTA and CDR2 FQGNSA. CDR3: CASSLYTGVNQPQHF. The CDR3 DNA reads TGTGCCAGCAGCCTTTATACAGGGGTCAATCAGCCCCAGCATTTT. Full variable domain (outside the CDR3, taken from reference TRBV7-2 and TRBJ1-5): GAGVSQSPSNKVTEKGKDVELRCDPISGHTALYWYRQSLGQGLEFLIYFQGNSAPDKSGLPSDRFSAERTGGSVSTLTIQRTQQEDSAVYLCASSLYTGVNQPQHFGDGTRLSIL.

The chain couples TRBV5-6 to TRBJ2-5; 14 bases map to TRBD2. The germline CDR1 and CDR2 sequences are SGHDT and YYEEEE. J gave up 3 bases and V 4 bases, and 2 bases lay outside the gene matches. The CDR3 length is 15 residues. CDR3 region: CASSPGLAGEETQYF. The CDR3 nucleotides are TGTGCCAGCAGCCCGGGACTAGCGGGAGAAGAGACCCAGTACTTC.

The rearrangement joins TRBV5-6 to TRBJ2-2, with 10 bases aligning to TRBD2. Germline lookup yields CDR1 SGHDT and CDR2 YYEEEE. The J segment lost 2 bases and the V segment lost 3 bases, leaving 4 bases of the junction unmatched. This CDR3 contains 16 residues. The CDR3 sequence is CASSSLAGENTGELFF. The CDR3, as DNA: TGTGCCAGCAGCTCCCTAGCGGGGGAAAACACCGGGGAGCTGTTTTTT.

The chain carries TRBV24-1 and TRBJ2-7, with D perhaps TRBD2 (6 bases). CDR3 length: 15 residues. Germline lookup yields CDR1 KGHDR and CDR2 SFDVKD. Trimming took off 11 bases at V and 2 bases at J, with 21 bases between the two ends. In DNA form, the CDR3 reads TGTGCCATTCTACCCTCTGTCGGGGGAACCTACGAGCAGTACTTC. It yields the protein CAILPSVGGTYEQYF.

The chain employs TRBV27 and TRBJ2-3; possible D gene TRBD2, 6 bases. The germline CDR1 and CDR2 sequences are MNHEY and SMNVEV (reference sequence). This CDR3 region has 16 residues. Trimming shortened V by 2 bases and J by 3 bases, and 15 bases separated the two germline ends. The DNA of the CDR3 is TGTGCCAGCAGTTTACCCACCGGAGGGGTTACAGATACGCAGTATTTT. As protein: CASSLPTGGVTDTQYF.

This chain links TRBV6-5 with TRBJ1-5; 8 positions agree with TRBD1. Germline trimming cut 6 bases from V and 6 bases from J; bases unmatched to any gene: 7. The germline CDR1 and CDR2 sequences are MNHEY and SVGAGI. The CDR3 runs 14 residues. The CDR3: CASSQGQGIQPQHF. The CDR3 DNA reads as TGTGCCAGCAGCCAAGGACAGGGTATTCAGCCCCAGCATTTT.

The chain links TRBV11-2 to TRBJ1-4; perhaps TRBD1 as D (5 bases). The CDR3 spans 17 residues. V lost 5 bases to trimming and J lost 3 bases, with 19 bases between them. Germline-derived CDR1 and CDR2 are SGHAT and FQNNGV. CDR3 sequence: CASSRGVSRAPNEKLFF. The DNA of the CDR3 is TGTGCCAGCAGCCGAGGAGTTTCCAGGGCCCCTAATGAAAAACTGTTTTTT. Using reference TRBV11-2 and TRBJ1-4 for the parts outside the CDR3, the full variable domain is EAGVAQSPRYKIIEKRQSVAFWCNPISGHATLYWYQQILGQGPKLLIQFQNNGVVDDSQLPKDRFSAERLKGVDSTLKIQPAKLEDSAVYLCASSRGVSRAPNEKLFFGSGTQLSVL.

V gene TRBV3-1 (or the pseudogene TRBV3-2) combines with J gene TRBJ1-4; a weak D match, TRBD1 (6 bases). CDR3 length: 15 amino acids. V lost 5 bases to trimming and J lost 4 bases, with 14 bases between them. From germline, CDR1 is LGHDT and CDR2 YNNKEL (reference sequence). The CDR3 here is CASSSGQTVNEKLFF. In DNA form, the CDR3 reads TGTGCCAGCAGCTCCGGACAGACAGTTAATGAAAAACTGTTTTTT.

This clone was seen just once. The gene calls are TRBV7-6 and TRBJ2-5; 9 bases fit TRBD2. This CDR3 contains 17 residues. Germline V gene data show CDR1 as SGHVS and CDR2 as FNYEAQ. The trim removed 1 base at V and 2 bases at J, leaving 8 bases unmatched. CDR3 residues: CASSLDWLREGQETQYF. For the CDR3, the DNA is TGTGCCAGCAGCTTAGATTGGTTGCGGGAGGGGCAAGAGACCCAGTACTTC. The complete variable domain, with remaining parts taken from reference TRBV7-6 and TRBJ2-5, reads GAGVSQSPRYKVTKRGQDVALRCDPISGHVSLYWYRQALGQGPEFLTYFNYEAQQDKSGLPNDRFSAERPEGSISTLTIQRTEQRDSAMYRCASSLDWLREGQETQYFGPGTRLLVL.